Shown below are 7 T cell receptor beta chains from a single sample sequenced in a study of blood T cell repertoires in COVID-19. Clones were read by immunoSEQ multiplex PCR, and TCRdb kept only the in-frame ones, dropping some. Here the sample spans over 250,000 clones, approximately 89% being singletons. Sequenced sample: PBMCs or T cells enriched from blood (not recorded which). Receptors originate from a woman between 25 and 40 years old who had recovered from COVID-19.

With regard to this clone: At one end, the junction sequence differs from germline, possibly due to a read error. This sequence joins TRBV3-1 (or the pseudogene TRBV3-2) and TRBJ1-6, with unresolved D. The CDR3 runs 15 residues. From germline, CDR1 is LGHDT and CDR2 YNNKEL (reference sequence). The CDR3 loop is CASSQDQPYDSPLHF. The CDR3 bases are TGTGCCAGCAGCCAAGATCAACCCTATGATTCACCCCTCCACTTT.

This clone was counted a single time. The CDR3: CASSLDTNTGELFF. Here the CDR3 DNA reads TGTGCCAGCAGTTTAGACACGAACACCGGGGAGCTGTTTTTT. V and J are TRBV28 and TRBJ2-2; D call uncertain. The length of the CDR3 is 14 residues. Trimming cost V 2 bases and J 0 bases, with 4 bases left between them. The germline CDR1 and CDR2 sequences are MDHEN and SYDVKM.

The chain couples TRBV9 to TRBJ2-7, with D possibly TRBD2 on 5 matching bases. Trimming took 0 bases from V and 3 from J, leaving 10 bases between them. Germline V lookup: CDR1 SGDLS, CDR2 YYNGEE. CDR3 length: 14 residues. CDR3 sequence (DNA): TGTGCCAGCAGCGTAGGAAGGAGCGGCTACGAGCAGTACTTC. The encoded protein is CASSVGRSGYEQYF.

The CDR3 loop is CASSFTGGLSNYGYTF. For the CDR3, the DNA is TGTGCCAGCAGCTTCACAGGGGGACTATCTAACTATGGCTACACCTTC. The V call is TRBV5-6, the J call TRBJ1-2; 8 bases match TRBD1. Germline CDR1 reads SGHDT; CDR2 reads YYEEEE. The V gene end was trimmed by 2 bases and the J gene end by 0 bases; junction bases not matched to a gene: 6. There are 16 residues in the CDR3.

The chain carries TRBV7-9 and TRBJ1-5, with 7 bases that match TRBD1. Trimming removed 5 bases from V and 3 bases from J; junction bases left unmatched: 4. The CDR3 spans 14 residues. The germline CDR1 and CDR2 sequences are SEHNR and FQNEAQ (reference sequence). DNA for the CDR3: TGTGCCAGCAGCCCCGACAGGGTCAATCAGCCCCAGCATTTT. Encoded protein: CASSPDRVNQPQHF.

For the CDR3, the DNA is TGTGCCAGCAGCTTAGGTTCCCCGGCGAGGGATCTCGACAAAGAGACCCAGTACTTC. It is translated as CASSLGSPARDLDKETQYF. V and J are TRBV5-4 and TRBJ2-5, with D tentatively TRBD2 (5 bases). The CDR3 runs 19 residues. Trimming left V 2 bases short and J 3 bases short, with 26 bases between. The V gene's germline CDR1 is SGHNT and CDR2 YYREEE (reference sequence).

This sequence joins TRBV5-1 and TRBJ2-7; 8 nucleotides match TRBD1. CDR3 length: 15 residues. Per the germline V gene, CDR1 is SGHRS and CDR2 is YFSETQ. J lost 2 bases, V lost 4 bases, and 8 bases had no gene match. CDR3 amino acids: CASSHSGTGPYEQYF. CDR3 nucleotide sequence: TGCGCCAGCAGCCACTCCGGGACAGGACCCTACGAGCAGTACTTC. The variable domain in full, with the rest retrieved from reference TRBV5-1 and TRBJ2-7, is KAGVTQTPRYLIKTRGQQVTLSCSPISGHRSVSWYQQTPGQGLQFLFEYFSETQRNKGNFPGRFSGRQFSNSRSEMNVSTLELGDSALYLCASSHSGTGPYEQYFGPGTRLTVT.